A selection of T cell receptor beta chains follows, all from one sample in a study of glioma-infiltrating T cells. In TCRdb, the multiplex PCR reads were re-called with MiXCR into one record per CDR3 protein. The sample holds under 150,000 distinct CDR3 sequences, approximately 40% seen once. The sequencing input was glioma tissue, nonneoplastic brain tissue, or PBMCs (not recorded which). These receptors all stem from a human donor with low-grade glioma or glioblastoma, undergoing nonglioma brain surgery, or in good health (not recorded which). Each CDR3 is given with its conserved first and last residue. Each record gives: D gene, J gene, V gene, CDR3 protein. A D gene is named only where the DNA matches it firmly.

TRBD1 | TRBJ2-7 | TRBV28 | CASSLSLDRQSYEQYF
TRBD2 | TRBJ2-7 | TRBV20-1 | CSATSGEYEQYF
TRBD2 | TRBJ2-1 | TRBV6-1 | CASRRTSGSSSYNEQFF
- | TRBJ1-1 | TRBV27 | CASSLSLTRRAAEAFF
- | TRBJ1-2 | TRBV6-1 | CASSRDAGYGYTF
- | TRBJ1-1 | TRBV7-9 | CASSPGQQITEAFF
TRBD2 | TRBJ2-1 | TRBV4-2 | CASSRSLAGGPNEQFF
- | TRBJ2-1 | TRBV19 | CASSGFHNEQFF
- | TRBJ2-1 | TRBV28 | CASCTGTPNEQFF
- | TRBJ2-1 | TRBV5-6 | CASSSVGEQFF
- | TRBJ1-6 | TRBV6-1 | CASSLGRDNSPLHF
TRBD1 | TRBJ1-2 | TRBV12-3/TRBV12-4 | CASRATGGKGEDGYTF
TRBD1 | TRBJ1-5 | TRBV6-1 | CASSLGQTPYQPQHF
TRBD1 | TRBJ1-1 | TRBV2 | CASSEQGAYTEAFF
- | TRBJ2-7 | TRBV20-1 | CNAIDRLAYEQYF
- | TRBJ2-3 | TRBV6-1 | CASSEVRGSTQYF
- | - | TRBV6-4 | CASSGRWENEQFF
- | TRBJ1-1 | TRBV6-1 | CASSPRQQVTEAFF
- | TRBJ1-2 | TRBV19 | CASRTRDLTIF
TRBD1 | TRBJ1-3 | TRBV7-9 | CASILEDRDSGNTIYF
- | TRBJ2-3 | TRBV28 | CASSWVHGDTQYF
- | TRBJ2-1 | TRBV4-1 | CASSQEFRGRNEQFF
- | TRBJ1-3 | TRBV12-3/TRBV12-4 | CASSSSTISGNTIYF
TRBD1 | TRBJ1-2 | TRBV7-6 | CASSLNLGQGGYGYTF
- | TRBJ2-5 | TRBV20-1 | CSASISEETQYF
TRBD2 | TRBJ2-7 | TRBV6-5 | CASSYASGSEQYF